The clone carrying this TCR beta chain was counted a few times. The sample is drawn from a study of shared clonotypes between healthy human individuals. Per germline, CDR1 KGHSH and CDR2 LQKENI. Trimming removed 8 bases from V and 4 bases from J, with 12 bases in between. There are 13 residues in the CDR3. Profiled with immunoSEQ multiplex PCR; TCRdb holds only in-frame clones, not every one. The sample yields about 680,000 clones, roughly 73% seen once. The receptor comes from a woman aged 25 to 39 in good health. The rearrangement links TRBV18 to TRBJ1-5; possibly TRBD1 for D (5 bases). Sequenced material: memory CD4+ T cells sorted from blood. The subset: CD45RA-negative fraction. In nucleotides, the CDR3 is TGTGCCAGCGGGCAGGGTCGGAATCAGCCCCAGCATTTT. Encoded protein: CASGQGRNQPQHF.